The 7 T cell receptor beta chains below were found in one sample sequenced in a study of T cell changes during pregnancy in multiple sclerosis. Sequenced by immunoSEQ multiplex PCR; TCRdb stores in-frame clones only, minus some. In the table there are 90,000 to 130,000 clones, around nine tenths of which are singletons. The sample was peripheral blood, taken in the third trimester of pregnancy. The origin of the receptors is a female donor with multiple sclerosis, enrolled in a pregnancy study.

This clone showed up just once. The CDR3 DNA follows: TGTGCCATTAGACAGGGGGCGATGTTCGGTGGCTACACCTTC. It translates to CAIRQGAMFGGYTF. The chain uses TRBV30 and TRBJ1-2, with 10 bases aligning to TRBD1. CDR3 size: 14 residues. V was clipped by 8 bases and J by 7 bases; unmatched bases: 13. The germline V gene encodes CDR1 GTSNPN and CDR2 SVGIG (reference sequence).

This clone was found once. The chain has TRBV28 and TRBJ1-2; D remains unclear. The germline gives CDR1 MDHEN, CDR2 SYDVKM. V was clipped by 2 bases and J by 4 bases, with 11 bases between them. This CDR3 region has 14 residues. The CDR3 DNA reads as TGTGCCAGCAGTTTAGGAGGTCGGTTCTATGGCTACACCTTC. Translation: CASSLGGRFYGYTF.

This clone was observed many times. This rearrangement joins TRBV5-1 to TRBJ1-1; D gene unclear. This CDR3 comprises 14 residues. The germline V gene encodes CDR1 SGHRS and CDR2 YFSETQ. V was clipped by 4 bases and J by 0 bases, with 10 bases between them. The CDR3 protein is CASSNYLVNTEAFF. CDR3 sequence (DNA): TGCGCCAGCAGCAATTACTTGGTGAACACTGAAGCTTTCTTT. The variable domain in full, with the rest retrieved from reference TRBV5-1 and TRBJ1-1, is KAGVTQTPRYLIKTRGQQVTLSCSPISGHRSVSWYQQTPGQGLQFLFEYFSETQRNKGNFPGRFSGRQFSNSRSEMNVSTLELGDSALYLCASSNYLVNTEAFFGQGTRLTVV.

J is TRBJ2-3 and V is TRBV15; unclear D gene. This CDR3 is 15 amino acids long. Germline V gives CDR1 LNHNV, CDR2 YYDKDF (reference sequence). Trimming removed 0 bases from V and 0 bases from J, with 7 bases in between. The CDR3 sequence is CATSRDIASTDTQYF. DNA of the CDR3: TGTGCCACCAGCAGAGATATAGCTAGCACAGATACGCAGTATTTT.

Details on this clone: One junction end disagrees with the germline gene, perhaps due to a read error. CDR3 region: CASSLGQVNQPQHF. The CDR3 coding sequence is TGTGCCAGCAGTTTAGGACAGGTTAATCAGCCCCAGCATTTT. The chain has TRBV7-9 and TRBJ1-5, with 7 bases fitting TRBD1. Germline V gene data show CDR1 as SEHNR and CDR2 as FQNEAQ (reference sequence). This CDR3 is 14 amino acids long.

CDR3 residues: CASSLVGQRGDQPQHF. As DNA, the CDR3 is TGTGCCAGCAGCTTAGTGGGACAGAGAGGGGATCAGCCCCAGCATTTT. The chain carries TRBV7-2 and TRBJ1-5; TRBD1 matches 7 bases. Germline CDR1 is SGHTA and CDR2 is FQGNSA. Losses at the gene ends were 1 base for V and 5 bases for J; bases not matched to a gene: 8. This CDR3 has 16 amino acids. The full variable domain, its missing parts supplied by reference TRBV7-2 and TRBJ1-5, is GAGVSQSPSNKVTEKGKDVELRCDPISGHTALYWYRQSLGQGLEFLIYFQGNSAPDKSGLPSDRFSAERTGGSVSTLTIQRTQQEDSAVYLCASSLVGQRGDQPQHFGDGTRLSIL.

This clone was recorded once. The chain couples TRBV11-2 to TRBJ1-2; D is ambiguous. Trimming cost V 0 bases and J 2 bases, with 10 bases left between them. Germline assignment: CDR1 SGHAT and CDR2 FQNNGV. The CDR3 loop spans 15 amino acids. CDR3 amino acids: CASSLDRFGNYGYTF. CDR3 DNA sequence: TGTGCCAGCAGCTTAGATCGCTTCGGGAACTATGGCTACACCTTC.